This TCR beta chain is from a study of cytomegalovirus exposure and HLA in healthy donors. The wider study: An earlier analysis found 110 million or so unique TCR beta sequences from 200 million or so T cells. Notes on the study in general: Altogether, 150 or so TCR beta chains were recorded as cytomegalovirus-associated. Earlier analysis yielded a pattern in which most TCR beta V segments were productive about 90% or about 30% of the time. An observed cluster of highly shared sequence variants was recorded as a likely sequencing artifact.

The CDR3 spans 17 residues. Germline CDR1 MNHEY, CDR2 SMNVEV (reference sequence). V lost 6 bases to trimming and J lost 2 bases; unmatched junction nucleotides: 13. The PCR used 60 Vbeta and 13 Jbeta primers. Produced via immunoSEQ multiplex PCR; TCRdb's table is partial and in-frame only. The data contain about 120,000 clones, 15% of them seen just once; the ten biggest clones take up about 2%. There are a few counts of this clone. The antigen is undetermined. The chain uses TRBV27 and TRBJ2-5; 9 nucleotides match TRBD2. The specimen sequenced was PBMCs. This sequence originates from a young woman in good health and CMV-seronegative. The CDR3 DNA sequence: TGTGCCAGCAGCTCCAACCGGCTAGCGGGGTTACAAGAGACCCAGTACTTC. It encodes CASSSNRLAGLQETQYF.